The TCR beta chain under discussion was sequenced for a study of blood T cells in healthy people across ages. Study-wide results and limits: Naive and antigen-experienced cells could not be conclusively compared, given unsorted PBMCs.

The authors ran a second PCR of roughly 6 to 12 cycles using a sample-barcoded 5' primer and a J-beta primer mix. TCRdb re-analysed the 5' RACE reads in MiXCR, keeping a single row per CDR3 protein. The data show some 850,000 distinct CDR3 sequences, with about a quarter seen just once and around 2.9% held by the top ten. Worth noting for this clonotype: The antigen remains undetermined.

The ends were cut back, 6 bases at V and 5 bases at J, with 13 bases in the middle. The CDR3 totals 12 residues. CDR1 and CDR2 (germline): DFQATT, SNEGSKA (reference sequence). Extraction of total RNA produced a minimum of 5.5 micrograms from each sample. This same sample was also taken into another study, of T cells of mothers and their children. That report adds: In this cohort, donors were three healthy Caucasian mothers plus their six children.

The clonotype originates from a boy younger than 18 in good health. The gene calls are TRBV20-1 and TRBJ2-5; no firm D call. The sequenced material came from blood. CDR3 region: CSALSPWETQYF. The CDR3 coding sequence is TGCAGTGCCCTCTCTCCATGGGAGACCCAGTACTTC.